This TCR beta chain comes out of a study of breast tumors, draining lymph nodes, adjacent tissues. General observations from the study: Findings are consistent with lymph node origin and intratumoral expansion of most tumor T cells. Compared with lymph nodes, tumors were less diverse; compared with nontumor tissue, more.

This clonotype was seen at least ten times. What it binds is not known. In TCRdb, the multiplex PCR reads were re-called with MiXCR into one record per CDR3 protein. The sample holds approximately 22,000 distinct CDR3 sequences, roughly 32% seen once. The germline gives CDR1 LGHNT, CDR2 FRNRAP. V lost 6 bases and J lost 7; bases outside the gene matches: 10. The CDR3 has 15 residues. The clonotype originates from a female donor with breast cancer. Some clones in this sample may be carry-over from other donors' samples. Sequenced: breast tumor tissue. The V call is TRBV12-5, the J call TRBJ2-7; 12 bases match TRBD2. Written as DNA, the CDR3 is TGTGCTAGTGGACTAGGACTAGCGGGAAAAGGGGAGCAGTACTTC. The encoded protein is CASGLGLAGKGEQYF.